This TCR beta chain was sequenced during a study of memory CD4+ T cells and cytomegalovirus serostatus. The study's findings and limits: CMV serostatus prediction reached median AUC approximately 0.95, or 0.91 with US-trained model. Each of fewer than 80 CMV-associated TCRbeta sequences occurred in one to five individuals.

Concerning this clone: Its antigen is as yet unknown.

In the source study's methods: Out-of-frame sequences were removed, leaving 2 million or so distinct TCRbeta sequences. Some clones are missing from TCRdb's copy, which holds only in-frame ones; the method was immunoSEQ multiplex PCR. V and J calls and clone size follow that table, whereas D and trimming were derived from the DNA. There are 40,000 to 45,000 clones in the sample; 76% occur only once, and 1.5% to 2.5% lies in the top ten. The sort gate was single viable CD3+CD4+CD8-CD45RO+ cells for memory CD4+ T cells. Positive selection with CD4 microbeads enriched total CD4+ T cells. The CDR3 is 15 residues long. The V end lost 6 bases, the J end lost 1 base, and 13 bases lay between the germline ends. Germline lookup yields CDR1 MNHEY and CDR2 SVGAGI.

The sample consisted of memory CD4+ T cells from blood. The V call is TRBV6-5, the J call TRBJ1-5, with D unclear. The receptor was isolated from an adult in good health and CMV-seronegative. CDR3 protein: CASSPFQSSNQPQHF. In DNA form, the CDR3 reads TGTGCCAGCAGCCCTTTTCAGAGCAGCAATCAGCCCCAGCATTTT.